This is a list of T cell receptor beta chains from one sample in a study of blood T cell repertoires in COVID-19. Data came from immunoSEQ multiplex PCR; TCRdb stores just in-frame clones and leaves some out. This sample carries fewer than 250,000 clones, under 85% of them seen once, and the ten largest clones take under 2%. Sequencing used PBMCs or T cells enriched from blood (not recorded which). All receptors derive from a man aged 55-75 years who had recovered from COVID-19. Both conserved end residues are part of each CDR3. A D gene is named only where the DNA matches it firmly. Clone sizes are given selectively: once, few, many, or a class where the clone is expanded.

>TRBD2|-|TRBJ2-3|TRBV7-6|15
TGTGCCAGCAGCTTACGGCGGGGGGGCGCAGATACGCAGTATTTT
CASSLRRGGADTQYF
>TRBD1|-|TRBJ1-6|TRBV2|16
TGTGCCAGCAGTGATCGACAGGGAGCAACCAATTCACCCCTCCACTTT
CASSDRQGATNSPLHF
>TRBD1|-|TRBJ2-1|TRBV19|15
TGTGCCAGTAGTATGGGACAGACCCCCTCCAATGAGCAGTTCTTC
CASSMGQTPSNEQFF
>TRBD1|-|TRBJ2-5|TRBV7-3|14
TGTGCCAGCAGCAGAACCGGGACAGAAGAGACCCAGTACTTC
CASSRTGTEETQYF
>-|-|TRBJ2-6|TRBV7-2|17
TGTGCCAGCAGCTATGCAGGGGTCAACTCTGGGGCCAACGTCCTGACTTTC
CASSYAGVNSGANVLTF
>-|many|TRBJ1-5|TRBV19|14
TGTGCCAGTAGTAAGGCCGCAGGGAATCAGCCCCAGCATTTT
CASSKAAGNQPQHF
>-|-|TRBJ1-5|TRBV2|14
TGTGCCAGCAGTGGAATGGCCAGAAATCAGCCCCAGCATTTT
CASSGMARNQPQHF
>-|-|TRBJ2-7|TRBV6-6|14
TGTGCCAGCAGTTACAAGGCGGGAACTGGCGAGCAGTACTTC
CASSYKAGTGEQYF
>TRBD2|-|TRBJ2-2|TRBV7-9|15
TGTGCCAGCAGAAACGGACTAGAAAACACCGGGGAGCTGTTTTTT
CASRNGLENTGELFF
>TRBD2|-|TRBJ2-7|TRBV6-2/TRBV6-3|15
TGTGCCAGCAGTAGGGAACTCGGGGGGGCCTACGAGCAGTACTTC
CASSRELGGAYEQYF
>-|-|TRBJ2-7|TRBV7-6|12
TGTGCCAGCAGCTCGACACCCTACGAGCAGTACTTC
CASSSTPYEQYF